Listed here are 26 T cell receptor beta chains from one sample, sequenced in a study of T-cell memory formation after mild COVID-19. Each CDR3 protein is one row after TCRdb ran MiXCR on the 5' RACE reads. The repertoire consists of some 260,000 distinct CDR3 sequences, with about a sixth occurring once and the leading ten covering around 3.4%. Sequencing used PBMCs or a T cell subset sorted from them (not recorded which). These receptors were obtained from a man aged 18 to 30 who had mild COVID-19 (a few samples of this study predate the infection). Cell type and time point are not known.

The V gene is TRBV12-3 or TRBV12-4, the J gene TRBJ1-2; D possibly corresponds to TRBD1 (5 bases). V lost 7 bases, J lost 4 bases, and 10 bases lay in between. The CDR3 length is 12 residues. CDR3 amino acids: CASKRDGYGYTF. DNA of the CDR3: TGTGCCAGCAAACGGGACGGCTATGGCTACACCTTC.

This clonotype showed up just a few times. The gene calls are TRBV7-9 and TRBJ1-1; D not certain. The V end lost 5 bases, the J end lost 10 bases, and 14 bases lay between the germline ends. The CDR3 is 12 amino acids. Germline V gene data show CDR1 as SEHNR and CDR2 as FQNEAQ (reference sequence). The CDR3: CASSPVSVGAFF. In DNA form, the CDR3 reads TGTGCCAGCAGCCCCGTATCGGTCGGAGCTTTCTTT.

This chain connects TRBV20-1 to TRBJ2-1; D not resolved. The CDR3 totals 14 residues. Germline V gene data show CDR1 as DFQATT and CDR2 as SNEGSKA (reference sequence). Trimming removed 6 bases from V and 3 bases from J, with 15 bases in between. The CDR3 protein is CSAFLRPSYNEQFF. CDR3 nucleotide sequence: TGCAGTGCCTTTCTCCGACCGAGCTACAATGAGCAGTTCTTC.

This clonotype was seen a few times. V usage is TRBV20-1 and J usage is TRBJ1-5; maybe TRBD1 (5 bases). Per germline, CDR1 DFQATT and CDR2 SNEGSKA (reference sequence). The germline V and J ends were trimmed by 2 bases and 1 base, with 6 bases remaining between them. CDR3 length equals 13 residues. The chain's CDR3 is CSARRGSNQPQHF. DNA for the CDR3: TGCAGTGCTAGACGGGGGAGCAATCAGCCCCAGCATTTT.

V usage is TRBV6-2 or TRBV6-3 and J usage is TRBJ2-5; 8 nucleotides agree with TRBD2. The CDR3 has 14 amino acids. Unmatched junction bases numbered 11, after V lost 7 bases and J lost 7 bases. In germline, CDR1 is MNHEY, CDR2 SVGEGT. This CDR3 is CASTGGAGPGTQYF. CDR3 nucleotide sequence: TGTGCCAGCACGGGAGGGGCGGGGCCTGGGACCCAGTACTTC.

This clonotype was recorded a few times. This sequence joins TRBV6-2 or TRBV6-3 and TRBJ2-2, with 8 bases fitting TRBD2. This CDR3 spans 15 amino acids. Germline V gene sequence: CDR1 MNHEY, CDR2 SVGEGT. The trim removed 7 bases at V and 0 bases at J, leaving 4 bases unmatched. CDR3 protein: CASNLGGANTGELFF. As DNA, the CDR3 is TGTGCCAGCAATCTCGGGGGGGCGAACACCGGGGAGCTGTTTTTT.

CDR3 nucleotide sequence: TGTGCCAGCAGTTTACAGGGGTCCGACTACGAGCAGTACTTC. As protein: CASSLQGSDYEQYF. V is TRBV6-5 and J is TRBJ2-7, with 7 bases identical to TRBD1. From germline, CDR1 is MNHEY and CDR2 SVGAGI. V lost 4 bases and J lost 3; bases outside the gene matches: 6. This CDR3 contains 14 residues.

This clonotype was seen more than once but under ten times. The chain employs TRBV5-6 and TRBJ1-6; the D gene is possibly TRBD1 (5 bases). This CDR3 has 16 residues. Per germline, CDR1 SGHDT and CDR2 YYEEEE. Trimming shortened V by 1 base and J by 7 bases, and 15 bases separated the two germline ends. The CDR3 bases are TGTGCCAGCAGCTTGTTGGGCAGGGTGGGGAATTCACCCCTCCACTTT. This translates into CASSLLGRVGNSPLHF.

This chain uses TRBV7-2 with TRBJ1-1; 9 positions match TRBD1. Per germline, CDR1 SGHTA and CDR2 FQGNSA. The CDR3 totals 17 residues. The V and J ends lost 5 bases and 0 bases, in that order; junction bases with no gene match: 10. The CDR3 here is CASSGGTGLFLNTEAFF. The CDR3 coding sequence is TGTGCCAGCAGCGGGGGGACAGGGTTATTTCTGAACACTGAAGCTTTCTTT.

A few counts support this clonotype. The chain is built from TRBV12-3 or TRBV12-4 and TRBJ2-3; D might be TRBD2 (5 bases). There are 13 residues in the CDR3. With 8 bases removed from V and 0 bases from J, the gap between germline ends came to 9 bases. In DNA form, the CDR3 reads TGTGCCAGCTCTAGCCAAAGCACAGATACGCAGTATTTT. This gives the protein CASSSQSTDTQYF.

This clonotype came up a few times. The V call is TRBV5-1, the J call TRBJ2-5; D tentatively reads TRBD1 or TRBD2 (6 bases each). Germline V gene sequence: CDR1 SGHRS, CDR2 YFSETQ. The CDR3 extends over 15 amino acids. With 5 bases removed from V and 1 base from J, the gap between germline ends came to 15 bases. This CDR3 is CASRRGVGSQETQYF. DNA for the CDR3: TGCGCCAGCAGAAGGGGGGTGGGGTCCCAAGAGACCCAGTACTTC. The variable domain in full, with the rest retrieved from reference TRBV5-1 and TRBJ2-5, is KAGVTQTPRYLIKTRGQQVTLSCSPISGHRSVSWYQQTPGQGLQFLFEYFSETQRNKGNFPGRFSGRQFSNSRSEMNVSTLELGDSALYLCASRRGVGSQETQYFGPGTRLLVL.

This clonotype was counted many times. This chain uses TRBV7-6 with TRBJ2-1; 7 bases align to TRBD1. Germline trimming cut 6 bases from V and 4 bases from J; bases unmatched to any gene: 6. CDR3 size: 14 residues. Germline lookup yields CDR1 SGHVS and CDR2 FNYEAQ. The CDR3 nucleotides are TGTGCCAGCAGTCCTCCGGGACAGTACAATGAGCAGTTCTTC. It specifies CASSPPGQYNEQFF.

This clonotype occurred many times. V gene TRBV5-1 combines with J gene TRBJ2-1; 7 bases fit TRBD2. This CDR3 has 12 residues. Trimming cost V 0 bases and J 10 bases; bases outside gene matches: 1. CDR1 and CDR2 (germline): SGHRS, YFSETQ. Here the CDR3 DNA reads TGCGCCAGCAGCTTGGTTAGCGGGGAGCAGTTCTTC. It codes for CASSLVSGEQFF.

This clonotype appeared a few times. The chain carries TRBV12-3 or TRBV12-4 and TRBJ1-2, with unresolved D. The CDR3 covers 12 residues. Deletions cut 5 bases from V and 7 bases from J, with 11 bases between. CDR3 coding DNA: TGTGCCAGCAGTCGGTCCTTTGGTGGCTACACCTTC. Protein product: CASSRSFGGYTF.

V and J are TRBV6-1 and TRBJ2-3, with 8 bases lining up with TRBD2. CDR3 size: 15 residues. The germline V gene encodes CDR1 MNHNS and CDR2 SASEGT. J lost 5 bases, V lost 5 bases, and 9 bases had no gene match. The CDR3, as DNA: TGTGCCAGCAGTCCGAGAGCGGGGGAAATAGATACGCAGTATTTT. Residues: CASSPRAGEIDTQYF.

This clonotype has more than one count but fewer than ten. V gene TRBV7-2 combines with J gene TRBJ2-7; 11 bases map to TRBD1. V trimming: 4 bases; J trimming: 6 bases; junction bases outside the gene matches: 5. The CDR3 loop spans 14 amino acids. Looked up from germline, CDR1 is SGHTA and CDR2 is FQGNSA. The CDR3 here is CASSSRTGGREQYF. The CDR3 DNA follows: TGTGCCAGCAGCTCAAGGACAGGGGGCCGCGAGCAGTACTTC.

CDR3 in amino acids: CASSFGGGNTGELFF. CDR3 sequence (DNA): TGTGCCAGCAGCTTCGGCGGGGGCAACACCGGGGAGCTGTTTTTT. The chain carries TRBV7-2 and TRBJ2-2; D is possibly TRBD2 (7 bases). Trimming shortened V by 3 bases and J by 2 bases, and 10 bases separated the two germline ends. CDR1 SGHTA and CDR2 FQGNSA come from the germline V gene. The CDR3 is 15 amino acids.

The chain has TRBV7-2 and TRBJ2-5; D unresolved. Germline V CDR1 and CDR2: SGHTA, FQGNSA. The ends were cut back, 1 base at V and 9 bases at J, with 18 bases in the middle. The length of the CDR3 is 15 residues. The CDR3 nucleotides read TGTGCCAGCAGCTTAGAAGTGTCTAGGGCTGGGGCCCAGTACTTC. Its translation: CASSLEVSRAGAQYF.

This clonotype was seen more than once but under ten times. The V and J genes are TRBV29-1 and TRBJ2-1; D not resolved. Germline CDR1 and CDR2: SQVTM and ANQGSEA. The CDR3 loop spans 11 amino acids. V dropped 4 bases and J dropped 5 bases, with 6 bases sitting between them. The CDR3 sequence is CSVVTHNEQFF. The CDR3 DNA follows: TGCAGCGTTGTTACCCACAATGAGCAGTTCTTC.

This clonotype has only a few counts. The rearrangement uses TRBV7-3 and TRBJ2-3; 10 bases are a match to TRBD2. The germline gives CDR1 SGHTA, CDR2 FQGTGA. V dropped 3 bases and J dropped 0; count of bases not matched to a gene: 3. The CDR3 spans 16 residues. CDR3 in DNA: TGTGCCAGCAGCTTTAGCGGGGGGTTCAGCACAGATACGCAGTATTTT. Translated: CASSFSGGFSTDTQYF. The whole variable domain, remainder taken from reference TRBV7-3 and TRBJ2-3, is GAGVSQTPSNKVTEKGKYVELRCDPISGHTALYWYRQSLGQGPEFLIYFQGTGAADDSGLPNDRFFAVRPEGSVSTLKIQRTERGDSAVYLCASSFSGGFSTDTQYFGPGTRLTVL.

A few counts support this clonotype. J is TRBJ2-7 and V is TRBV20-1, with a possible D match to TRBD2 (6 bases). CDR1 is DFQATT and CDR2 is SNEGSKA in the germline V gene (reference sequence). CDR3 length: 17 residues. Trimming took 0 bases from V and 4 from J, leaving 22 bases between them. CDR3 in DNA: TGCAGTGCTAGAGAGGAGGGGTCCCCAGTCCTAGGTTACGAGCAGTACGTC. It specifies CSAREEGSPVLGYEQYV.

This clonotype was detected a few times. The rearrangement joins TRBV3-1 to TRBJ2-7; D uncertain. The CDR3 length is 15 residues. V was pared by 0 bases and J by 3 bases, with 12 bases between. CDR1 is LGHDT, CDR2 YNNKEL, per germline (reference sequence). The CDR3 coding sequence is TGTGCCAGCAGCCAAGAAGAGGTTAGTGGCTACGAGCAGTACTTC. Its translation is CASSQEEVSGYEQYF.

The V call is TRBV5-1, the J call TRBJ2-3; 14 bases line up with TRBD2. Per the germline V gene, CDR1 is SGHRS and CDR2 is YFSETQ. The CDR3 covers 17 residues. V gave up 4 bases and J gave up 0 bases; unmatched junction bases: 4. The CDR3 sequence: CASSLGLAGASTDTQYF. CDR3 nucleotide sequence: TGCGCCAGCAGCCTGGGACTAGCGGGGGCTAGCACAGATACGCAGTATTTT.

In this sample, this clonotype turned up many times. This rearrangement joins TRBV7-2 to TRBJ2-2; the D gene is possibly TRBD1 (5 bases). CDR3 length: 15 residues. Trimming took off 2 bases at V and 4 bases at J, with 11 bases between the two ends. Germline values: CDR1 SGHTA, CDR2 FQGNSA. CDR3 in DNA: TGTGCCAGCAGCTTACAAGGGGCCCCCACCGGGGAGCTGTTTTTT. Translation gives CASSLQGAPTGELFF.

The chain is built from TRBV18 and TRBJ1-1, with D perhaps matching TRBD1 (6 bases). V gave up 6 bases and J gave up 1 base, with 15 bases separating them. Per germline, CDR1 KGHSH and CDR2 LQKENI. This CDR3 region has 15 residues. CDR3 sequence: CASSPNGGQNTEAFF. The CDR3 bases are TGTGCCAGCTCCCCAAACGGGGGGCAGAACACTGAAGCTTTCTTT.

The CDR3 region is CASSSPGTFSYEQYF. The CDR3 DNA is TGTGCCAGCAGCTCGCCCGGGACATTTTCCTACGAGCAGTACTTC. This sequence joins TRBV7-9 and TRBJ2-7; D might be TRBD1 (6 bases). CDR3 size: 15 residues. Germline CDR1 is SEHNR and CDR2 is FQNEAQ (reference sequence). The germline V and J ends were trimmed by 4 bases and 1 base, with 14 bases remaining between them.